Sequencing of this TCR beta chain was carried out in a study of blood T cell repertoires in COVID-19. Study information: The analysed material was cDNA or gDNA that came from T cells, B-cell-depleted T cells, or PBMCs.

At least ten counts were recorded for this clone. Profiled with immunoSEQ multiplex PCR; TCRdb holds only in-frame clones, not every one. The sample lists approximately 170,000 clones, 70% to 90% occurring once. The V gene's germline CDR1 is SGHDN and CDR2 FVKESK. The CDR3 runs to 20 residues. The J segment lost 4 bases and the V segment lost 0 bases, leaving 15 bases of the junction unmatched. The rearrangement links TRBV14 to TRBJ2-1, with 10 nucleotides matching TRBD2. The TCR sequence derives from a human donor in a cohort sampled during active COVID-19. The material sequenced was peripheral blood. CDR3 in amino acids: CASSQDSRTSGFGDYNEQFF. The CDR3 DNA reads TGTGCCAGCAGCCAAGATTCAAGGACTAGCGGATTCGGGGATTACAATGAGCAGTTCTTC.